This entry lists 32 T cell receptor beta chains sequenced from one sample in a study of T cells in Graves' hyperthyroidism and ophthalmopathy. The investigators amplified TCR beta CDR3 regions from RNA transcripts. The HTBI set primed first-round TCR CDR3 RT-PCR. One entry per CDR3 protein results from TCRdb running MiXCR on the multiplex PCR reads. Of about 600,000 distinct CDR3 sequences listed, 12% to 15% are singletons. Sequencing was carried out using blood. These receptors originate from a woman under 30 with Graves' ophthalmopathy.

The rearrangement links TRBV24-1 to TRBJ2-1; 13 bases are a match to TRBD2. V lost 9 bases to trimming and J lost 3 bases; unmatched junction nucleotides: 1. Germline V gene sequence: CDR1 KGHDR, CDR2 SFDVKD. The length of the CDR3 is 14 residues. The CDR3 protein is CATGLAGVYNEQFF. The DNA for the CDR3 is TGTGCCACCGGACTAGCGGGAGTCTACAATGAGCAGTTCTTC.

This clonotype was counted a few times. The chain combines TRBV9 with TRBJ2-7; D remains unclear. The CDR3 length is 15 residues. Germline V gene lookup returns CDR1 SGDLS and CDR2 YYNGEE. V lost 4 bases to trimming and J lost 0 bases, with 14 bases between them. This CDR3 is CASSPRARVSYEQYF. CDR3 bases: TGTGCCAGCAGCCCCCGAGCGCGAGTCTCCTACGAGCAGTACTTC. The full variable domain, rest sourced from reference TRBV9 and TRBJ2-7, is DSGVTQTPKHLITATGQRVTLRCSPRSGDLSVYWYQQSLDQGLQFLIQYYNGEERAKGNILERFSAQQFPDLHSELNLSSLELGDSALYFCASSPRARVSYEQYFGPGTRLTVT.

This clonotype was seen at least ten times. The rearrangement joins TRBV27 to TRBJ2-3; the D gene is possibly TRBD2 (6 bases). The CDR3 length is 16 residues. Trimming took 0 bases from V and 1 from J, leaving 11 bases between them. The germline gives CDR1 MNHEY, CDR2 SMNVEV (reference sequence). CDR3 amino acids: CASSLSPGGGTDTQYF. The CDR3 DNA reads TGTGCCAGCAGTTTATCCCCCGGAGGGGGCACAGATACGCAGTATTTT.

This clonotype appeared many times. The genes are TRBV7-9 and TRBJ2-3; 8 positions agree with TRBD2. Germline loops: CDR1 SEHNR, CDR2 FQNEAQ (reference sequence). This CDR3 contains 15 residues. V lost 4 bases, J lost 4 bases, and 7 bases stayed unmatched. CDR3 residues: CASSWGLGISDTQYF. In DNA form, the CDR3 reads TGTGCCAGCAGCTGGGGACTAGGAATTTCAGATACGCAGTATTTT.

There are a few counts of this clonotype. The chain is built from TRBV6-1 and TRBJ2-7, with TRBD1 matching over 8 bases. The J segment lost 1 base and the V segment lost 4 bases, leaving 3 bases of the junction unmatched. CDR1 MNHNS and CDR2 SASEGT come from the germline V gene. This CDR3 spans 14 amino acids. CDR3: CASSVQGVSYEQYF. The DNA for the CDR3 is TGTGCCAGCAGTGTACAGGGGGTGTCCTACGAGCAGTACTTC.

The chain recombines TRBV7-2 with TRBJ2-2; no firm D call. V was shortened by 0 bases and J by 0 bases, with 14 bases between the two germline ends. Germline lookup yields CDR1 SGHTA and CDR2 FQGNSA. This CDR3 is 18 amino acids long. This CDR3 reads CASSLAPFLATNTGELFF. The CDR3 DNA is TGTGCCAGCAGCTTAGCCCCCTTTTTAGCTACGAACACCGGGGAGCTGTTTTTT.

In this sample, this clonotype turned up many times. The chain combines TRBV2 with TRBJ2-1; D unclear. Germline V lookup: CDR1 SNHLY, CDR2 FYNNEI. V lost 7 bases, J lost 0 bases, and 10 bases lay in between. The CDR3 contains 14 residues. CDR3 nucleotide sequence: TGTGCCAGCAATGCGGAGAGCTCCTACAATGAGCAGTTCTTC. Residues: CASNAESSYNEQFF. Looking up the rest from reference TRBV2 and TRBJ2-1 gives the full variable domain: EPEVTQTPSHQVTQMGQEVILRCVPISNHLYFYWYRQILGQKVEFLVSFYNNEISEKSEIFDDQFSVERPDGSNFTLKIRSTKLEDSAMYFCASNAESSYNEQFFGPGTRLTVL.

This chain links TRBV20-1 with TRBJ2-4, with 7 bases identical to TRBD1. J lost 9 bases, V lost 0 bases, and 11 bases had no gene match. This CDR3 region has 15 residues. In germline, CDR1 is DFQATT, CDR2 SNEGSKA (reference sequence). The CDR3 sequence: CSARDLSGPGGIQYF. Written as DNA, the CDR3 is TGCAGTGCTAGAGATTTGTCGGGGCCAGGGGGCATTCAGTACTTC.

On this clonotype itself: A much more abundant neighbour one base away suggests this may be a read error. The V call is TRBV7-3, the J call TRBJ2-1, with D possibly being TRBD1 or TRBD2 (6 bases each). CDR1 and CDR2 (germline): SGHTA, FQGTGA. CDR3 size: 13 residues. Trimming removed 6 bases at V and 9 bases at J, with 15 bases between. CDR3: CASSSGADSEQFF. The CDR3 DNA is TGTGCCAGCAGTTCGGGGGCGGACAGTGAGCAGTTCTTC.

This clonotype was observed at least ten times. The gene calls are TRBV6-1 and TRBJ2-4; weak D call: TRBD2 (5 bases). The CDR3 length is 15 residues. The germline gives CDR1 MNHNS, CDR2 SASEGT. Trimming removed 6 bases from V and 5 bases from J, with 17 bases in between. CDR3 in amino acids: CASRPAEWVQNIQYF. CDR3 DNA: TGTGCCAGCAGGCCAGCGGAGTGGGTCCAAAACATTCAGTACTTC.

This rearrangement joins TRBV10-3 to TRBJ1-1, with no clear D. Between the trimmed V and J ends, which lost 3 bases and 3 bases, there was a span of 8 bases. CDR1 is ENHRY, CDR2 SYGVKD, per germline. CDR3 size: 13 residues. This CDR3 is CAISEGGHTEAFF. For the CDR3, the DNA is TGTGCCATCAGTGAAGGAGGGCACACTGAAGCTTTCTTT.

A few counts support this clonotype. The V call is TRBV7-9, the J call TRBJ2-2; D gene unclear. Germline-derived CDR1 and CDR2 are SEHNR and FQNEAQ (reference sequence). CDR3 size: 12 residues. The germline V and J ends were trimmed by 3 bases and 11 bases, with 10 bases remaining between them. CDR3 sequence: CASSFGGPELFF. CDR3 nucleotides: TGTGCCAGCAGCTTCGGCGGTCCTGAGCTGTTTTTT.

This clonotype was counted once. A much more abundant neighbour one base away suggests this may be a read error. The chain couples TRBV6-2 or TRBV6-3 to TRBJ2-7; 10 bases match TRBD2. The V and J ends lost 8 bases and 2 bases, in that order; junction bases with no gene match: 6. The CDR3 is 14 residues long. Per germline, CDR1 MNHEY and CDR2 SVGEGT. CDR3: CASLSGTSAYEQYF. CDR3 DNA: TGTGCCAGCCTATCCGGGACTAGCGCCTACGAGCAGTACTTC.

The sample holds a few counts of this clonotype. The rearrangement joins TRBV6-1 to TRBJ1-1; no reliable D call. Trimming pared 7 bases from V and 5 bases from J, leaving 20 bases between. This CDR3 is built from 15 residues. From germline, CDR1 is MNHNS and CDR2 SASEGT. CDR3 residues: CASTPGQRVGTEAFF. The CDR3 coding sequence is TGTGCCAGCACTCCCGGCCAAAGGGTTGGAACTGAAGCTTTCTTT.

The sample holds many counts of this clonotype. The chain links TRBV9 to TRBJ2-5, with a possible D match to TRBD2 (5 bases). The CDR3 is 13 residues long. V was trimmed by 2 bases and J by 5 bases, leaving 10 bases between them. Germline V CDR1 and CDR2: SGDLS, YYNGEE. The CDR3 nucleotides read TGTGCCAGCAGCGTTCGGGGTTTCGAGACCCAGTACTTC. Translation: CASSVRGFETQYF.

As to this clonotype: With a much larger clone just one base away, this may be a read error. The chain combines TRBV6-1 with TRBJ1-1, with D unresolved. V lost 7 bases and J lost 0, with 3 bases in between. The CDR3 covers 11 residues. Germline V gene sequence: CDR1 MNHNS, CDR2 SASEGT. The CDR3 spells CASNVNTEAFF. The CDR3 DNA follows: TGTGCCAGCAACGTGAACACTGAAGCTTTCTTT.

V gene TRBV7-9 combines with J gene TRBJ2-1; D might be TRBD1 (6 bases). V lost 2 bases and J lost 0, with 17 bases in between. The CDR3 is 18 amino acids. The germline CDR1 and CDR2 sequences are SEHNR and FQNEAQ (reference sequence). The CDR3 nucleotides are TGTGCCAGCAGCTTAAAGGGACCTCAGGGGAGCTCCTACAATGAGCAGTTCTTC. Protein: CASSLKGPQGSSYNEQFF.

V and J are TRBV20-1 and TRBJ2-3; D tentatively fits TRBD1 or TRBD2 (5 bases each). V was pared by 6 bases and J by 3 bases, with 16 bases between. This CDR3 comprises 14 residues. The germline V gene has CDR1 DFQATT and CDR2 SNEGSKA (reference sequence). CDR3 coding DNA: TGCAGTGCAACCGGGACCTCCACGACAGATACGCAGTATTTT. This translates into CSATGTSTTDTQYF.

This chain connects TRBV20-1 to TRBJ2-7; 13 bases are shared with TRBD2. The CDR3 has 16 amino acids. Germline assignment: CDR1 DFQATT and CDR2 SNEGSKA (reference sequence). V lost 1 base and J lost 7; bases outside the gene matches: 10. The CDR3 loop reads CSARVSTSGRAGEQYF. Written as DNA, the CDR3 is TGCAGTGCTAGAGTATCAACTAGCGGGAGGGCCGGGGAGCAGTACTTC.

The table lists this clonotype with many counts. This chain links TRBV7-2 with TRBJ2-1; TRBD2 matches 7 bases. J gave up 5 bases and V 4 bases, and 8 bases lay outside the gene matches. In germline, CDR1 is SGHTA, CDR2 FQGNSA. This CDR3 is built from 15 residues. CDR3 in DNA: TGTGCCAGCAGCTCTGGCGCGGGAGAAGACAATGAGCAGTTCTTC. It codes for CASSSGAGEDNEQFF.

This clonotype has more than one count but fewer than ten. The J gene is TRBJ2-7, the V gene TRBV9; a weak D match, TRBD2 (7 bases). CDR3 length: 16 amino acids. Trimming removed 4 bases from V and 5 bases from J, with 22 bases in between. The germline CDR1 and CDR2 sequences are SGDLS and YYNGEE. CDR3: CASSNGITGGGNEQYF. CDR3 bases: TGTGCCAGCAGCAACGGGATCACGGGGGGCGGAAACGAGCAGTACTTC. Full variable domain (remainder filled in from reference TRBV9 and TRBJ2-7): DSGVTQTPKHLITATGQRVTLRCSPRSGDLSVYWYQQSLDQGLQFLIQYYNGEERAKGNILERFSAQQFPDLHSELNLSSLELGDSALYFCASSNGITGGGNEQYFGPGTRLTVT.

This clonotype was found many times. The rearrangement joins TRBV11-3 to TRBJ2-3; 10 nucleotides align to TRBD2. This CDR3 is built from 18 residues. After removal of 5 bases from V and 2 bases from J, the junction contained 13 bases not matched to a gene. The germline gives CDR1 SGHNT, CDR2 YENEEA. DNA for the CDR3: TGTGCCAGCAGCCCTAGTCCCGGGACTAGCGCGCACACAGATACGCAGTATTTT. This translates into CASSPSPGTSAHTDTQYF.

There are many counts of this clonotype. The V call is TRBV7-2, the J call TRBJ2-1; D is undetermined. CDR1 SGHTA and CDR2 FQGNSA come from the germline V gene. The CDR3 is 16 residues long. V lost 1 base, J lost 0 bases, and 10 bases lay in between. For the CDR3, the DNA is TGTGCCAGCAGCTTAGTGCGGTTACCCTCCTACAATGAGCAGTTCTTC. It yields the protein CASSLVRLPSYNEQFF.

Comments on this clonotype: One junction end disagrees with the germline gene, perhaps due to a read error. The chain links TRBV4-2 to TRBJ1-1; TRBD1 agrees at 7 bases. CDR3 length: 15 amino acids. The V gene's germline CDR1 is LGHNA and CDR2 YNFKEQ. The CDR3 sequence is CAGSQQGGENTEAFF. CDR3 DNA: TGTGCCGGCAGCCAACAAGGGGGCGAGAACACTGAAGCTTTCTTT.

J is TRBJ1-1 and V is TRBV29-1, with D maybe TRBD1 (6 bases). The V end lost 2 bases, the J end lost 2 bases, and 15 bases lay between the germline ends. The CDR3 contains 15 residues. The germline gives CDR1 SQVTM, CDR2 ANQGSEA. The CDR3 here is CSVERHRVINTEAFF. CDR3 nucleotides: TGCAGCGTTGAAAGGCACAGGGTAATCAACACTGAAGCTTTCTTT.

This clonotype was detected ten times or more. This chain connects TRBV2 to TRBJ2-3, with a weak D call TRBD1 (5 bases). The germline V gene encodes CDR1 SNHLY and CDR2 FYNNEI. This CDR3 is 14 amino acids long. Trimming left V 3 bases short and J 0 bases short, with 7 bases between. CDR3 residues: CASSEGPSTDTQYF. The CDR3 DNA reads TGTGCCAGCAGTGAGGGGCCTAGCACAGATACGCAGTATTTT.

This clonotype was seen ten or more times. This chain joins TRBV7-9 and TRBJ2-2, with D hard to call. This CDR3 is 12 amino acids long. V lost 4 bases and J 8 bases, leaving 8 bases between the germline ends. CDR1 and CDR2 from the germline V gene are SEHNR and FQNEAQ (reference sequence). In nucleotides, the CDR3 is TGTGCCAGCAGCTCCCCGTTTGGGGAGCTGTTTTTT. Protein sequence: CASSSPFGELFF. Based on the CDR3 plus reference TRBV7-9 and TRBJ2-2, the full variable domain is DTGVSQNPRHKITKRGQNVTFRCDPISEHNRLYWYRQTLGQGPEFLTYFQNEAQLEKSRLLSDRFSAERPKGSFSTLEIQRTEQGDSAMYLCASSSPFGELFFGEGSRLTVL.

V is TRBV9 and J is TRBJ2-7; D gene unclear. The CDR3 sequence is 13 residues long. CDR1 is SGDLS and CDR2 is YYNGEE in the germline V gene. Deletions cut 2 bases from V and 3 bases from J, with 9 bases between. In nucleotides, the CDR3 is TGTGCCAGCAGCGTTGATGGGATCTACGAGCAGTACTTC. Translation gives CASSVDGIYEQYF.

On this clonotype itself: This sequence may be a read error, since a much larger clone differs from it by one base. The rearrangement links TRBV28 to TRBJ2-3; D not resolved. The DNA matches TRBJ1-5 better at its end, which makes the J call doubtful. CDR3 size: 16 residues. The V gene's germline CDR1 is MDHEN and CDR2 SYDVKM. CDR3 loop: CASSLRAQRATDTQHF. CDR3 bases: TGTGCCAGCAGTTTGCGCGCCCAGCGGGCCACAGATACGCAGCATTTT.

This clonotype was seen repeatedly, ten times or more. The genes are TRBV12-3 or TRBV12-4 and TRBJ1-2; tentatively, D is TRBD1 (5 bases). V lost 2 bases and J 4 bases, leaving 11 bases between the germline ends. The CDR3 length is 14 residues. Written as DNA, the CDR3 is TGTGCCAGCAGTTTACAGGACACCTCCTATGGCTACACCTTC. Translating gives CASSLQDTSYGYTF.

This clonotype has just a few counts. The V and J genes are TRBV5-1 and TRBJ1-6, with TRBD1 matching 10 bases. The V gene's germline CDR1 is SGHRS and CDR2 YFSETQ. The CDR3 has 17 residues. After removal of 4 bases from V and 5 bases from J, the junction contained 9 bases not matched to a gene. The CDR3 DNA sequence: TGCGCCAGCAGCGCCCCGGACAGGGGGAAAGATAATTCACCCCTCCACTTT. This encodes CASSAPDRGKDNSPLHF.

The sample holds many counts of this clonotype. This rearrangement joins TRBV6-1 to TRBJ2-1, with 10 bases that match TRBD2. The ends lost 6 bases at V and 7 bases at J; junction bases unmatched: 6. The V gene's germline CDR1 is MNHNS and CDR2 SASEGT. This CDR3 spans 14 amino acids. The CDR3 sequence is CASRGASGSNEQFF. The CDR3 DNA follows: TGTGCCAGCAGAGGGGCTAGCGGGAGTAATGAGCAGTTCTTC.